This T cell receptor beta chain is drawn from a study of blood T cell repertoires in COVID-19. Study-wide context: The study drew acute and convalescent COVID-19 samples from the United States, Italy and Spain. T cells, B-cell-depleted T cells, or PBMCs provided the cDNA or gDNA that served as material.

This clone has more than one count but fewer than ten. Original processing notes: Amplified reference gene primers provided the basis for estimating nucleated cell counts. Data came from immunoSEQ multiplex PCR; TCRdb stores just in-frame clones and leaves some out. V and J calls and clone size are as listed in that table; D and trimming were resolved from the DNA. The sample has fewer than 45,000 clones; around 84% are singletons. CDR1 and CDR2 from the germline V gene are LNHDA and SQIVND (reference sequence). V lost 4 bases to trimming and J lost 0 bases; unmatched junction nucleotides: 3. The CDR3 has 15 amino acids.

This TCR came from a human donor in a cohort sampled during active COVID-19. This rearrangement joins TRBV19 to TRBJ1-3, with 7 bases identical to TRBD1. Sequences were obtained from peripheral blood. The CDR3 loop is CASSTRTGSGNTIYF. CDR3 nucleotide sequence: TGTGCCAGTAGTACGCGGACAGGCTCTGGAAACACCATATATTTT. Supplemented by reference TRBV19 and TRBJ1-3, the full variable domain reads DGGITQSPKYLFRKEGQNVTLSCEQNLNHDAMYWYRQDPGQGLRLIYYSQIVNDFQKGDIAEGYSVSREKKESFPLTVTSAQKNPTAFYLCASSTRTGSGNTIYFGEGSWLTVV.